This TCR beta chain is from a study of blood T cell repertoires in COVID-19. Trimming left V 0 bases short and J 4 bases short, with 9 bases between. This CDR3 contains 14 residues. In germline, CDR1 is LNHNV, CDR2 YYDKDF (reference sequence). Measured with immunoSEQ multiplex PCR; TCRdb has only the in-frame clones, and not every one. The repertoire holds about 160,000 clones, with over 70% as singletons. Sequenced input: peripheral blood. The sequence derives from a woman of 80 years or more with active or convalescent COVID-19. This chain links TRBV15 with TRBJ1-2; D unclear. The CDR3 DNA sequence: TGTGCCACCAGCAGAGATCTGGGGAGCTATGGCTACACCTTC. Its protein product is CATSRDLGSYGYTF.